The 28 T cell receptor beta chains below come from one sample, sequenced in a study of control samples from healthy donors and cancer patients (dated by TCRdb to between 2020 and 2021). The library relied on the immunoSEQ multiplex PCR assay. TCRdb took this table from immuneACCESS and kept in-frame rearrangements with V and J called. Such tables lack part of the clones; where checked against another copy, unresolved V genes explain under half of the gap, and the rest is unexplained. In this sample the table shows approximately 94,000 clones, around 85% of which occur a single time. The ten largest make up roughly 40% of the sample. Input material: PBMCs. These receptors came from a man between 65 and 79 years old with lung cancer.

The V call is TRBV5-6, the J call TRBJ2-1; 7 bases are a match to TRBD1. CDR3 length: 15 amino acids. Germline lookup yields CDR1 SGHDT and CDR2 YYEEEE. V lost 5 bases to trimming and J lost 5 bases; unmatched junction nucleotides: 10. For the CDR3, the DNA is TGTGCCAGCAGTCCCCCTGGACAGGAGGACAATGAGCAGTTCTTC. Translated: CASSPPGQEDNEQFF.

The rearrangement links TRBV24-1 to TRBJ2-1; D might be TRBD1 (6 bases). V was cut by 3 bases and J by 8 bases, with 16 bases left in between. The length of the CDR3 is 15 residues. Germline V lookup: CDR1 KGHDR, CDR2 SFDVKD. DNA for the CDR3: TGTGCCACCAGTGATACTCTCGGCAGGGGTGATGAGCAGTTCTTC. This encodes CATSDTLGRGDEQFF.

This chain uses TRBV6-1 with TRBJ2-7; D possibly matches TRBD1 or TRBD2 (5 bases each). Germline assignment: CDR1 MNHNS and CDR2 SASEGT. The CDR3 is made up of 15 amino acids. Trimming removed 3 bases from V and 4 bases from J, with 16 bases in between. The CDR3 loop reads CASSDRGRPLYEQYF. The DNA for the CDR3 is TGTGCCAGCAGTGATCGGGGCAGGCCTCTATACGAGCAGTACTTC.

This clone has a single count. This sequence joins TRBV7-7 and TRBJ1-5; no firm D call. This CDR3 contains 13 residues. Trimming removed 3 bases at V and 5 bases at J, with 8 bases between. Germline CDR1 reads SSHAT; CDR2 reads FNYEAQ (reference sequence). CDR3 bases: TGTGCCAGCAGCTTCGGCCCAGATCAGCCCCAGCATTTT. It codes for CASSFGPDQPQHF.

The chain combines TRBV7-2 with TRBJ1-1; D uncertain. The V end was cut by 2 bases, the J end by 5 bases, with 9 bases between. Germline V gene lookup returns CDR1 SGHTA and CDR2 FQGNSA. There are 13 residues in the CDR3. As DNA, the CDR3 is TGTGCCAGCAGCTTATTGGGTAGGACTGAAGCTTTCTTT. Protein sequence: CASSLLGRTEAFF.

The V call is TRBV6-2 or TRBV6-3, the J call TRBJ2-3; 14 bases agree with TRBD2. Trimming at V came to 4 bases and at J to 8 bases, leaving 5 bases not matched to a gene. The CDR3 sequence is 15 residues long. Germline values: CDR1 MNHEY, CDR2 SVGEGT. The CDR3 reads CASSSGLAGEGTQYF. CDR3 coding DNA: TGTGCCAGCAGTTCGGGACTAGCGGGGGAGGGTACGCAGTATTTT.

This clone has more than one count but fewer than ten. The rearrangement uses TRBV19 and TRBJ2-3; D is uncertain. Trimming pared 3 bases from V and 3 bases from J, leaving 19 bases between. Germline CDR1 reads LNHDA; CDR2 reads SQIVND (reference sequence). CDR3 length: 17 amino acids. The CDR3 sequence is CASSITGRVGRTDTQYF. As DNA, the CDR3 is TGTGCCAGTAGTATTACCGGTAGGGTTGGGCGGACAGATACGCAGTATTTT.

The gene calls are TRBV24-1 and TRBJ2-1; perhaps D is TRBD1 or TRBD2 (6 bases each). Germline V gives CDR1 KGHDR, CDR2 SFDVKD. V gave up 6 bases and J gave up 6 bases, with 14 bases separating them. The length of the CDR3 is 14 residues. The CDR3 nucleotides are TGTGCCACCAGTCCGGCCAGGGGAGGCAATGAGCAGTTCTTC. Translating it yields CATSPARGGNEQFF.

The chain has TRBV7-9 and TRBJ1-2, with a possible D match to TRBD1 (6 bases). The germline gives CDR1 SEHNR, CDR2 FQNEAQ (reference sequence). V was cut by 2 bases and J by 7 bases, with 14 bases left in between. This CDR3 has 14 residues. As DNA, the CDR3 is TGTGCCAGCAGCTTATCCGCAGGGGAAAGTGGCTACACCTTC. It specifies CASSLSAGESGYTF.

This rearrangement joins TRBV30 to TRBJ1-6; D is unresolved. With 8 bases removed from V and 11 bases from J, the gap between germline ends came to 10 bases. Germline lookup yields CDR1 GTSNPN and CDR2 SVGIG (reference sequence). The CDR3 loop spans 10 amino acids. The CDR3 DNA reads TGTGCCCTAGGGCTGACACCCCTCCACTTT. This sequence encodes CALGLTPLHF. The variable domain in full, completed from reference TRBV30 and TRBJ1-6, reads SQTIHQWPATLVQPVGSPLSLECTVEGTSNPNLYWYRQAAGRGLQLLFYSVGIGQISSEVPQNLSASRPQDRQFILSSKKLLLSDSGFYLCALGLTPLHFGNGTRLTVT.

The chain has TRBV19 and TRBJ2-3, with D perhaps given as TRBD1 or TRBD2 (5 bases each). V was shortened by 5 bases and J by 1 base, with 28 bases between the two germline ends. Per germline, CDR1 LNHDA and CDR2 SQIVND (reference sequence). The length of the CDR3 is 20 residues. The CDR3 bases are TGTGCCAGTAGTCCCTCTCGGGGCCGCACTCGAGGGGCTGGCACAGATACGCAGTATTTT. Amino acid sequence: CASSPSRGRTRGAGTDTQYF.

This clone was found once. The chain is built from TRBV23-1 and TRBJ2-3; D is unresolved. TRBV23-1 is an ORF for which the function is uncertain. Between the trimmed V and J ends, which lost 2 bases and 1 base, there was a span of 13 bases. The CDR3 contains 16 residues. The CDR3 DNA follows: TGCGCCAGCAGTCAACCTGGGCTTAATTGCACAGATACGCAGTATTTT. It encodes CASSQPGLNCTDTQYF.

The V and J genes are TRBV19 and TRBJ1-4, with TRBD1 as a possible D gene (6 bases). The CDR3 runs to 15 residues. Germline CDR1 reads LNHDA; CDR2 reads SQIVND (reference sequence). V lost 5 bases, J lost 8 bases, and 18 bases lay in between. The CDR3 sequence: CASSASTGFVEKLFF. The CDR3 DNA is TGTGCCAGTAGTGCCTCGACAGGCTTCGTGGAAAAACTGTTTTTT.

The V gene is TRBV6-5, the J gene TRBJ2-1, with 8 bases lining up with TRBD1. After removal of 6 bases from V and 7 bases from J, the junction contained 11 bases not matched to a gene. The length of the CDR3 is 15 residues. Germline CDR1 and CDR2: MNHEY and SVGAGI. Here the CDR3 DNA reads TGTGCCAGCAGGTTGGGTACAGGGGGGAGGAATGAGCAGTTCTTC. Residues: CASRLGTGGRNEQFF.

The genes are TRBV10-2 and TRBJ2-1, with TRBD2 identical over 9 bases. The germline gives CDR1 WSHSY, CDR2 SAAADI. This CDR3 is built from 17 residues. Trimming took 4 bases from V and 4 from J; bases not matched to a gene: 11. CDR3 coding DNA: TGCGCCAGCAGTGGGGGAGGTAGCGGGGGATCATACAATGAGCAGTTCTTC. Translated: CASSGGGSGGSYNEQFF.

The rearrangement links TRBV16 to TRBJ2-7; D possibly uses TRBD1 or TRBD2 (5 bases each). Germline CDR1 and CDR2: KGHSY and FQNENV. V shed 7 bases and J shed 3 bases, with 10 bases lying between them. The CDR3 has 12 residues. As DNA, the CDR3 is TGTGCCAGCACCGGGGACCGCTACGAGCAGTACTTC. This gives the protein CASTGDRYEQYF. Combining the CDR3 with reference TRBV16 and TRBJ2-7 gives the whole variable domain GEEVAQTPKHLVRGEGQKAKLYCAPIKGHSYVFWYQQVLKNEFKFLISFQNENVFDETGMPKERFSAKCLPNSPCSLEIQATKLEDSAVYFCASTGDRYEQYFGPGTRLTVT.

This clone was seen more than once but under ten times. The CDR3: CASSFDRGKGNTIYF. CDR3 DNA: TGCGCCAGCAGCTTCGACAGGGGAAAAGGAAACACCATATATTTT. The chain has TRBV5-1 and TRBJ1-3; 8 nucleotides match TRBD1. The CDR3 covers 15 residues. Unmatched junction bases numbered 5, after V lost 2 bases and J lost 4 bases. CDR1 and CDR2 (germline): SGHRS, YFSETQ. The whole variable domain, remainder taken from reference TRBV5-1 and TRBJ1-3, is KAGVTQTPRYLIKTRGQQVTLSCSPISGHRSVSWYQQTPGQGLQFLFEYFSETQRNKGNFPGRFSGRQFSNSRSEMNVSTLELGDSALYLCASSFDRGKGNTIYFGEGSWLTVV.

J is TRBJ2-7 and V is TRBV29-1, with 9 bases aligning to TRBD1. J gave up 2 bases and V 4 bases, and 18 bases lay outside the gene matches. The germline gives CDR1 SQVTM, CDR2 ANQGSEA. The CDR3 has 18 amino acids. CDR3 residues: CSVAKSQGGTGKTYEQYF. The CDR3 region has the DNA TGCAGCGTTGCCAAGAGCCAAGGCGGGACAGGGAAAACCTACGAGCAGTACTTC.

This chain joins TRBV18 and TRBJ1-4; possibly TRBD1 for D (5 bases). V was cut by 6 bases and J by 0 bases, with 11 bases left in between. This CDR3 region has 15 residues. Germline V gives CDR1 KGHSH, CDR2 LQKENI. The CDR3, as DNA: TGTGCCAGCTCGTGGGACGGGACAACTAATGAAAAACTGTTTTTT. This gives the protein CASSWDGTTNEKLFF.

This clone appeared a single time. The V gene is TRBV18, the J gene TRBJ1-2, with D uncertain. The germline V gene encodes CDR1 KGHSH and CDR2 LQKENI. This CDR3 comprises 14 residues. V was clipped by 3 bases and J by 5 bases, with 13 bases between them. The DNA for the CDR3 is TGTGCCAGCTCACCGCGGCTTCTCCCGTATGGCTACACCTTC. Amino acid sequence: CASSPRLLPYGYTF.

The chain links TRBV5-1 to TRBJ1-6; 8 nucleotides align to TRBD1. The V gene end was trimmed by 0 bases and the J gene end by 9 bases; junction bases not matched to a gene: 8. The V gene's germline CDR1 is SGHRS and CDR2 YFSETQ. The CDR3 contains 16 residues. Here the CDR3 reads CASSLDPAGGGSPLHF. DNA of the CDR3: TGCGCCAGCAGCTTGGATCCGGCAGGGGGCGGTTCACCCCTCCACTTT.

The J gene is TRBJ2-3, the V gene TRBV19; D is undetermined. The CDR3 covers 15 residues. V gave up 1 base and J gave up 0 bases, with 8 bases separating them. Germline CDR1 is LNHDA and CDR2 is SQIVND (reference sequence). Written as DNA, the CDR3 is TGTGCCAGTAGTATAGCTGAGAGGAGCACAGATACGCAGTATTTT. Translated: CASSIAERSTDTQYF.

The rearrangement uses TRBV10-3 and TRBJ2-7, with 9 nucleotides matching TRBD1. CDR1 is ENHRY, CDR2 SYGVKD, per germline. The CDR3 totals 13 residues. The ends lost 7 bases at V and 5 bases at J; junction bases unmatched: 6. The CDR3 here is CAIKNRGLDEQYF. CDR3 nucleotides: TGTGCCATCAAGAACAGGGGGCTCGACGAGCAGTACTTC.

V gene TRBV3-1 (or the pseudogene TRBV3-2) combines with J gene TRBJ2-3; TRBD2 matches 8 bases. This CDR3 comprises 18 residues. Trimming at V came to 4 bases and at J to 4 bases, leaving 16 bases not matched to a gene. The germline V gene encodes CDR1 LGHDT and CDR2 YNNKEL (reference sequence). CDR3 residues: CASSPQGRLARGADTQYF. CDR3 sequence (DNA): TGTGCCAGCAGCCCCCAGGGGCGACTAGCGCGGGGGGCAGATACGCAGTATTTT.

The CDR3 loop is CASSFDGQYEQYF. CDR3 nucleotides: TGTGCCAGCAGCTTTGACGGGCAATACGAGCAGTACTTC. The genes are TRBV5-5 and TRBJ2-7; D gene unclear. V shed 2 bases and J shed 4 bases, with 10 bases lying between them. The CDR3 extends over 13 amino acids. The germline gives CDR1 SGHKS, CDR2 YYEKEE (reference sequence). The full variable domain, in which reference TRBV5-5 and TRBJ2-7 provide the parts outside the CDR3, is DAGVTQSPTHLIKTRGQQVTLRCSPISGHKSVSWYQQVLGQGPQFIFQYYEKEERGRGNFPDRFSARQFPNYSSELNVNALLLGDSALYLCASSFDGQYEQYFGPGTRLTVT.

This chain joins TRBV10-1 and TRBJ1-1, with 8 nucleotides matching TRBD1. The trim removed 6 bases at V and 5 bases at J, leaving 2 bases unmatched. Germline values: CDR1 WNHNN, CDR2 SYGVQD (reference sequence). This CDR3 region has 12 residues. CDR3 protein: CASSTGGTEAFF. CDR3 DNA: TGCGCCAGCAGCACAGGGGGGACTGAAGCTTTCTTT.

V usage is TRBV19 and J usage is TRBJ1-1; D call uncertain. Germline V gene sequence: CDR1 LNHDA, CDR2 SQIVND (reference sequence). The CDR3 totals 17 residues. With 6 bases removed from V and 0 bases from J, the gap between germline ends came to 20 bases. CDR3: CASSRVLHSALNTEAFF. The CDR3 nucleotides are TGTGCCAGTAGCCGGGTCCTCCATTCGGCCTTGAACACTGAAGCTTTCTTT.

J is TRBJ1-6 and V is TRBV5-4; 9 nucleotides line up with TRBD1. V lost 1 base to trimming and J lost 7 bases; unmatched junction nucleotides: 3. The CDR3 extends over 15 amino acids. Per the germline V gene, CDR1 is SGHNT and CDR2 is YYREEE (reference sequence). The CDR3 sequence is CASSLMTGGNSPLHF. Here the CDR3 DNA reads TGTGCCAGCAGCTTGATGACAGGGGGAAATTCACCCCTCCACTTT.